The rows below give T cell receptor beta chains drawn from one sample of a study of blood T cell repertoires in COVID-19. The method was immunoSEQ multiplex PCR; TCRdb's version includes in-frame clones alone and lacks a portion of them. The data show 150,000 to 200,000 clones, around 80% seen once. Material: PBMCs or T cells enriched from blood (not recorded which). These TCRs come from a man aged 45-65 years who had recovered from COVID-19. Both conserved end residues are part of each CDR3. Clone size is not always given. Where it is, it says once, few, many or a class for expanded clones.

clone_size	j_call	v_call	cdr3_aa
NA	TRBJ2-5	TRBV7-9	CASSLDRTSGGGETQYF
NA	TRBJ2-2	TRBV27	CASSPRTGGTGELFF
NA	TRBJ1-1	TRBV18	CASSLSDSRVGFF
NA	TRBJ1-4	TRBV7-9	CASSLGTGPGQLFF
NA	TRBJ1-1	TRBV5-1	CASNDRGRRTEAFF
NA	TRBJ2-5	TRBV10-1	CASSGGGGNQETQYF
NA	TRBJ1-5	TRBV6-2/TRBV6-3	CASTPQGNQPQHF
once	TRBJ2-1	TRBV10-3	CAISDRQGEVNEQFF
NA	TRBJ2-1	TRBV5-1	CASSYRGDEVNEQFF
NA	TRBJ1-3	TRBV5-4	CASSEGQGSGNTIYF
NA	TRBJ2-5	TRBV3-1/TRBV3-2	CASSQEGGGHKETQYF
NA	TRBJ2-7	TRBV7-3	CASSLFGTGERQYF
NA	TRBJ2-3	TRBV5-1	CASSLSSLAGGSRDTQYF
few	TRBJ1-2	TRBV29-1	CSVGPARDSRNYGYTF